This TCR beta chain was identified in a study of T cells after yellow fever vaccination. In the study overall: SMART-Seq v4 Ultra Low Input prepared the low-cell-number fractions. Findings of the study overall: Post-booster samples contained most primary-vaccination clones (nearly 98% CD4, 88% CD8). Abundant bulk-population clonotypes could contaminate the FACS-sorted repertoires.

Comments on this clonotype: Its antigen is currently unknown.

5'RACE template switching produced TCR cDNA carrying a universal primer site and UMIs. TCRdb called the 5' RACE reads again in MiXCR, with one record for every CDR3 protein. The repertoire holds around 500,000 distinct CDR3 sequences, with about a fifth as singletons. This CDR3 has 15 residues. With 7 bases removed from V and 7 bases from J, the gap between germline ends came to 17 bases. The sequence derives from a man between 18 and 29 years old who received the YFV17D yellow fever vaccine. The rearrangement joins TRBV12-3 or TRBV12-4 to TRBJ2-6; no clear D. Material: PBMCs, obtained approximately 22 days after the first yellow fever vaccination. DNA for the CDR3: TGTGCCAGCACCCCAATTAGTGCTTTAGCCAACGTCCTGACTTTC. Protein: CASTPISALANVLTF.